The next 27 T cell receptor beta chains were all read from a single sample in a study of regulatory T cells in long-lasting Graves disease. Time point in this sample: newly diagnosed GD, antithyroid drugs for less than 3 months. PBMC RNA was the source of the TCR library. With iRepertoire HTBI primers and Arm-PCR of CDR3 regions, TCR beta libraries were built. Each CDR3 protein is one row after TCRdb ran MiXCR on the multiplex PCR reads. In the table there are 600,000 to 650,000 distinct CDR3 sequences, around 15% of which are singletons. These same data were also listed under a study on T cells in Graves' hyperthyroidism and ophthalmopathy.

Specimen: peripheral blood mononuclear cells (PBMCs), collected at new diagnosis, from a patient treated with antithyroid drugs. All receptors derive from a woman in her twenties or thirties with Graves disease.

This chain connects TRBV20-1 to TRBJ2-2; tentatively, D is TRBD2 (5 bases). The CDR3 is made up of 12 amino acids. Germline CDR1 reads DFQATT; CDR2 reads SNEGSKA (reference sequence). V lost 6 bases, J lost 1 base, and 6 bases lay in between. Written as DNA, the CDR3 is TGCAGTGCCGGGGAGAACACCGGGGAGCTGTTTTTT. It is translated as CSAGENTGELFF.

The chain carries TRBV9 and TRBJ2-5; the match to TRBD2 covers 7 bases. The CDR3 is made up of 15 amino acids. With V trimmed by 0 bases and J by 5 bases, 7 bases remained unmatched. CDR1 and CDR2 from the germline V gene are SGDLS and YYNGEE. The CDR3 spells CASSVAAGAGETQYF. CDR3 bases: TGTGCCAGCAGCGTAGCCGCGGGAGCTGGGGAGACCCAGTACTTC.

J is TRBJ1-1 and V is TRBV6-1; D gene ambiguous. Trimming stripped 7 bases from V and 8 bases from J, with 17 bases between. Germline CDR1 reads MNHNS; CDR2 reads SASEGT. This CDR3 comprises 13 residues. The CDR3 DNA is TGTGCCAGCACGCCGCTTGACCCGGGAGAAGCTTTCTTT. Protein sequence: CASTPLDPGEAFF.

A single count supports this clonotype. The V call is TRBV30, the J call TRBJ2-6; D tentatively fits TRBD1 or TRBD2 (5 bases each). The V end lost 3 bases, the J end lost 0 bases, and 15 bases lay between the germline ends. The CDR3 is 17 residues long. The germline V gene encodes CDR1 GTSNPN and CDR2 SVGIG (reference sequence). Written as DNA, the CDR3 is TGTGCCTGGAGGAGGGGACGGACCTACTCTGGGGCCAACGTCCTGACTTTC. It translates to CAWRRGRTYSGANVLTF.

This clonotype was counted ten times or more. The chain links TRBV10-3 to TRBJ2-6, with D tentatively TRBD2 (6 bases). The CDR3 covers 13 residues. V shed 8 bases and J shed 2 bases, with 7 bases lying between them. CDR1 is ENHRY, CDR2 SYGVKD, per germline. The CDR3 protein is CAISGAGANVLTF. The DNA of the CDR3 is TGTGCCATCTCGGGGGCTGGGGCCAACGTCCTGACTTTC.

This clonotype has more than one count but fewer than ten. The chain is built from TRBV20-1 and TRBJ2-7; 8 positions match TRBD2. The CDR3 contains 15 residues. The junction had 15 bases not matched to a gene; V was cut back by 6 bases and J by 5 bases. Per germline, CDR1 DFQATT and CDR2 SNEGSKA (reference sequence). CDR3 DNA: TGCAGTGCCCCCGGGAGGGGAACGTCCGTCGACGAGCAGTACTTC. As protein: CSAPGRGTSVDEQYF.

About this clonotype: A read error is the likely source, as a far larger clone sits one nucleotide away. V is TRBV6-8 and J is TRBJ1-5; TRBD1 is a possible D gene (6 bases). The CDR3 covers 14 residues. Germline CDR1 reads MNHGY; CDR2 reads SAAAGT. CDR3 region: CASSRQAANQPRHF. The CDR3 bases are TGTGCCAGCAGTCGACAGGCCGCTAATCAGCCCCGGCATTTT.

The chain links TRBV7-6 to TRBJ2-1; D gene unclear. Per the germline V gene, CDR1 is SGHVS and CDR2 is FNYEAQ. This CDR3 spans 16 amino acids. Trimming shortened V by 5 bases and J by 0 bases, and 14 bases separated the two germline ends. CDR3 sequence reads: CASSPGLLSSYNEQFF. DNA for the CDR3: TGTGCCAGCAGCCCCGGATTGCTAAGCTCCTACAATGAGCAGTTCTTC.

This clonotype was found a few times. The chain couples TRBV19 to TRBJ1-5; possibly TRBD1 for D (6 bases). This CDR3 comprises 14 residues. Germline V CDR1 and CDR2: LNHDA, SQIVND (reference sequence). Trimming took off 9 bases at V and 2 bases at J, with 14 bases between the two ends. The CDR3 nucleotides are TGTGCCAGCGCAGGGGAAATAGGCAATCAGCCCCAGCATTTT. Amino acid sequence: CASAGEIGNQPQHF. Drawing the rest from reference TRBV19 and TRBJ1-5, the complete variable domain is DGGITQSPKYLFRKEGQNVTLSCEQNLNHDAMYWYRQDPGQGLRLIYYSQIVNDFQKGDIAEGYSVSREKKESFPLTVTSAQKNPTAFYLCASAGEIGNQPQHFGDGTRLSIL.

Note on this clonotype: A much larger clone lies one base from this, so it may be a read error. The V gene is TRBV6-1, the J gene TRBJ1-5; perhaps TRBD1 as D (6 bases). Trimming removed 6 bases from V and 15 bases from J, with 18 bases in between. CDR1 and CDR2 from the germline V gene are MNHNS and SASEGT. The CDR3 has 12 amino acids. The CDR3 loop is CASRPVGGSRHF. In DNA form, the CDR3 reads TGTGCCAGCAGGCCCGTAGGGGGATCCCGGCATTTT.

This chain connects TRBV20-1 to TRBJ2-1; D may be TRBD2 (5 bases). CDR1 is DFQATT and CDR2 is SNEGSKA in the germline V gene (reference sequence). CDR3 length: 12 residues. The V gene lost 2 bases and the J gene lost 8 bases, with 10 bases spanning the gap. CDR3 amino acids: CSARYVGDEQFF. CDR3 nucleotides: TGCAGTGCTAGATACGTCGGGGATGAGCAGTTCTTC.

In its sample, this clonotype was seen many times. J is TRBJ2-2 and V is TRBV6-2 or TRBV6-3, with D unresolved. The CDR3 sequence is 11 residues long. Germline values: CDR1 MNHEY, CDR2 SVGEGT. The V and J ends lost 7 bases and 7 bases respectively, with 7 bases between them. For the CDR3, the DNA is TGTGCCAGCAAGTCACGCGGGGAGCTGTTTTTT. Encoded protein: CASKSRGELFF.

This clonotype was detected only a few times. V and J are TRBV10-3 and TRBJ2-6, with D possibly called TRBD1 or TRBD2 (7 bases each). The CDR3 has 17 residues. V was clipped by 3 bases and J by 5 bases, with 17 bases between them. Germline CDR1 reads ENHRY; CDR2 reads SYGVKD. The CDR3 reads CAISDPGGGPRANVLTF. The CDR3 DNA follows: TGTGCCATCAGTGACCCAGGGGGAGGGCCCCGGGCCAACGTCCTGACTTTC.

This clonotype was counted between two and nine times. The chain uses TRBV18 and TRBJ1-1; 7 bases align to TRBD1. The CDR3 contains 14 residues. J lost 8 bases, V lost 6 bases, and 12 bases had no gene match. CDR1 is KGHSH and CDR2 is LQKENI in the germline V gene. CDR3 loop: CASSDLDRVKEAFF. The CDR3 nucleotides read TGTGCCAGCTCCGACCTTGACAGGGTGAAAGAAGCTTTCTTT.

This clonotype was picked up many times. The V and J genes are TRBV20-1 and TRBJ1-1; D not certain. CDR1 is DFQATT and CDR2 is SNEGSKA in the germline V gene (reference sequence). V was trimmed by 3 bases and J by 5 bases, leaving 19 bases between them. The CDR3 loop spans 15 amino acids. The chain's CDR3 is CSASSSRARRTEAFF. The CDR3 DNA follows: TGCAGTGCTAGTTCTTCAAGGGCACGTCGAACTGAAGCTTTCTTT.

The rearrangement joins TRBV28 to TRBJ2-7; weak D call: TRBD1 (6 bases). Germline V gene lookup returns CDR1 MDHEN and CDR2 SYDVKM. This CDR3 is 16 amino acids long. V shed 6 bases and J shed 1 base, with 19 bases lying between them. The chain's CDR3 is CASSFNQGTISYEQYF. Written as DNA, the CDR3 is TGTGCCAGCAGCTTTAACCAGGGGACCATATCCTACGAGCAGTACTTC.

With respect to this clonotype: A much larger clone sits a single nucleotide away, making a read error possible. This CDR3 fails to terminate in the conserved phenylalanine or tryptophan, so it likely reflects a read error. V gene TRBV28 combines with J gene TRBJ2-1, with 8 bases fitting TRBD1. From germline, CDR1 is MDHEN and CDR2 SYDVKM. CDR3 length: 17 amino acids. V lost 6 bases and J lost 8; bases outside the gene matches: 18. The CDR3 protein is CASRPYRGVSGRHEQFY. The DNA of the CDR3 is TGTGCCAGCAGGCCTTACAGGGGGGTTAGCGGCCGGCATGAGCAGTTCTAC.

The V call is TRBV10-3, the J call TRBJ2-7, with 8 bases aligning to TRBD1. The CDR3 length is 14 residues. V was pared by 8 bases and J by 0 bases, with 6 bases of the junction left unmatched. CDR1 is ENHRY and CDR2 is SYGVKD in the germline V gene. The CDR3 is CAIGSGQGSYEQYF. The CDR3 DNA is TGTGCCATCGGTAGCGGACAGGGCTCCTACGAGCAGTACTTC.

This clonotype was detected many times. V is TRBV11-2 and J is TRBJ2-1, with TRBD2 matching over 10 bases. The V segment lost 7 bases and the J segment 4 bases; nucleotides outside the gene matches: 7. Germline lookup yields CDR1 SGHAT and CDR2 FQNNGV. This CDR3 comprises 15 residues. CDR3 amino acids: CASNQGLAEYNEQFF. As DNA, the CDR3 is TGTGCCAGCAACCAAGGACTAGCGGAGTACAATGAGCAGTTCTTC.

Only a few counts were recorded for this clonotype. The chain combines TRBV10-3 with TRBJ2-7; 10 bases line up with TRBD1. CDR1 is ENHRY and CDR2 is SYGVKD in the germline V gene. This CDR3 is built from 15 residues. V lost 5 bases and J lost 3; bases outside the gene matches: 7. Here the CDR3 reads CAISPGTGAGYEQYF. The CDR3 DNA is TGTGCCATCAGTCCTGGGACAGGGGCGGGCTACGAGCAGTACTTC.

This clonotype occurred many times. J is TRBJ2-4 and V is TRBV11-2; D gene ambiguous. V was clipped by 0 bases and J by 6 bases, with 6 bases between them. CDR3 length: 13 amino acids. The germline CDR1 and CDR2 sequences are SGHAT and FQNNGV. The CDR3 reads CASSLESRNIQYF. The CDR3, as DNA: TGTGCCAGCAGCTTAGAGTCCAGAAACATTCAGTACTTC.

In its sample, this clonotype was seen a few times. The J gene is TRBJ2-1, the V gene TRBV5-1, with TRBD2 matching 11 bases. V was clipped by 3 bases and J by 8 bases; unmatched bases: 10. This CDR3 is built from 16 residues. Germline V gene sequence: CDR1 SGHRS, CDR2 YFSETQ. The CDR3 reads CASSSTGTSGLDEQFF. In DNA, the CDR3 is TGCGCCAGCAGCTCGACCGGGACTAGCGGTTTGGATGAGCAGTTCTTC.

The rearrangement uses TRBV7-8 and TRBJ2-1; weak D call: TRBD1 (6 bases). The CDR3 is made up of 15 amino acids. Germline V gives CDR1 SGHVS, CDR2 FQNEAQ. Trimming cost V 4 bases and J 6 bases, with 16 bases left between them. This CDR3 reads CASSYSGGVSNEQFF. The CDR3 DNA reads TGTGCCAGCAGCTACTCTGGGGGCGTTAGCAATGAGCAGTTCTTC.

The sample holds many counts of this clonotype. This rearrangement joins TRBV6-2 or TRBV6-3 to TRBJ2-1; 11 bases are shared with TRBD2. This CDR3 region has 15 residues. V was pared by 5 bases and J by 8 bases, with 8 bases of the junction left unmatched. In germline, CDR1 is MNHEY, CDR2 SVGEGT. CDR3 protein: CASSPMTSGNDEQFF. The CDR3 bases are TGTGCCAGCAGTCCAATGACTAGCGGGAACGATGAGCAGTTCTTC.

This clonotype was recorded many times. This rearrangement joins TRBV7-3 to TRBJ2-7; 7 nucleotides align to TRBD2. V shed 5 bases and J 6 bases; nucleotides not matched to a gene: 7. Germline V gene data show CDR1 as SGHTA and CDR2 as FQGTGA. CDR3 size: 13 residues. The CDR3 DNA reads as TGTGCCAGCAGCCCGACTAGCAGTCGCGAGCAGTACTTC. This encodes CASSPTSSREQYF. The complete variable domain, with remaining parts taken from reference TRBV7-3 and TRBJ2-7, reads GAGVSQTPSNKVTEKGKYVELRCDPISGHTALYWYRQSLGQGPEFLIYFQGTGAADDSGLPNDRFFAVRPEGSVSTLKIQRTERGDSAVYLCASSPTSSREQYFGPGTRLTVT.

This clonotype was seen only a few times. The V call is TRBV3-1, the J call TRBJ2-3; D is perhaps TRBD2 (5 bases). Looked up from germline, CDR1 is LGHDT and CDR2 is YNNKEL (reference sequence). This CDR3 has 16 residues. Trimming removed 0 bases from V and 4 bases from J, with 14 bases in between. DNA of the CDR3: TGTGCCAGCAGCCAAGATAGGGTTCTAGCTGCAGATACGCAGTATTTT. This sequence encodes CASSQDRVLAADTQYF.

The chain is built from TRBV20-1 and TRBJ2-1, with 9 bases fitting TRBD2. Germline CDR1 reads DFQATT; CDR2 reads SNEGSKA (reference sequence). The junction had 8 bases not matched to a gene; V was cut back by 6 bases and J by 5 bases. The CDR3 consists of 14 residues. The CDR3 is CSAVSGSSHNEQFF. Here the CDR3 DNA reads TGCAGTGCAGTTAGCGGGAGTAGCCACAATGAGCAGTTCTTC.